This T cell receptor (beta chain) was sequenced during a study of neurological immune-mediated disorders. Study-wide results and limits: HTLV-1-associated myelopathy led in TCR clonal expansion, while multiple sclerosis ranked lowest, below healthy controls. Across subjects, expanded clones had no CDR3 amino acid sequences in common, pointing to private repertoires in all groups.

This clonotype has more than one count but fewer than ten. Its specificity is not known. With a much larger clone just one base away, this may be a read error. 5'RACE with 10-nucleotide random UMIs generated the cDNA. From 15-18 subjects, every sequencing run obtained over 180 million TCR-beta sequences. Each CDR3 protein is one row after TCRdb ran MiXCR on the 5' RACE reads. The sample consists of roughly 76,000 distinct CDR3 sequences, approximately 3.4% of them appearing once. The source of this sequence is a woman in her forties or fifties with multiple sclerosis. The sample was PBMCs.

The CDR3 DNA follows: TGTGCCAGCAGCGTGGGGGGGTATAGCAATCAGCACCAGCATTTT. Its translation: CASSVGGYSNQHQHF. V usage is TRBV9 and J usage is TRBJ1-5; tentative D call: TRBD1 (5 bases). Germline CDR1 is SGDLS and CDR2 is YYNGEE. The CDR3 covers 15 residues.